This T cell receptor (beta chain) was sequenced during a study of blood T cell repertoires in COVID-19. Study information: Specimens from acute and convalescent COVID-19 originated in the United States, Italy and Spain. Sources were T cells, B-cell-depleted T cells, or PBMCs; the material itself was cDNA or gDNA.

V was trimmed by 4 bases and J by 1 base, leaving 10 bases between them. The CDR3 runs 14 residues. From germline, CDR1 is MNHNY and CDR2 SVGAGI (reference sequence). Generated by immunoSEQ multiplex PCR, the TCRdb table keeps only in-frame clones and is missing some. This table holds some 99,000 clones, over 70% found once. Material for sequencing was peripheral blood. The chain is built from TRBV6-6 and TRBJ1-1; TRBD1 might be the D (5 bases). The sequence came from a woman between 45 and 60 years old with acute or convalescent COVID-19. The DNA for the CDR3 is TGTGCCAGCAGTTCCTTACAGGAGAACACTGAAGCTTTCTTT. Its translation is CASSSLQENTEAFF.